Each of the 21 T cell receptor beta chains below was sequenced from the same sample in a study of control samples from healthy donors and cancer patients. Libraries were prepared by immunoSEQ multiplex PCR; TCRdb keeps only in-frame clonotypes and omits some of them. The sample has tens of thousands of clones; nearly 90% are singletons. The sequenced material came from PBMCs. Every receptor here comes from a man in his sixties with colorectal cancer.

The V gene is TRBV6-2 or TRBV6-3, the J gene TRBJ2-4; no reliable D call. This CDR3 is built from 16 residues. V was shortened by 4 bases and J by 0 bases, with 13 bases between the two germline ends. Germline lookup yields CDR1 MNHEY and CDR2 SVGEGT. Written as DNA, the CDR3 is TGTGCCAGCAGTTCCCCAATAGGAATAGCCAAAAACATTCAGTACTTC. As protein: CASSSPIGIAKNIQYF.

The rearrangement links TRBV6-5 to TRBJ1-1; a weak D match, TRBD1 (5 bases). The CDR3 covers 16 residues. Germline V gives CDR1 MNHEY, CDR2 SVGAGI. The ends were cut back, 2 bases at V and 3 bases at J, with 16 bases in the middle. CDR3 bases: TGTGCCAGCAGTTACCCCGCAGTGCGAGGGGACACTGAAGCTTTCTTT. Its protein is CASSYPAVRGDTEAFF.

The rearrangement uses TRBV6-5 and TRBJ2-2; D might be TRBD2 (5 bases). This CDR3 region has 15 residues. Trimming left V 5 bases short and J 6 bases short, with 16 bases between. Germline-derived CDR1 and CDR2 are MNHEY and SVGAGI. In DNA, the CDR3 is TGTGCCAGCAGTAAGGACTGGCGATTGTCCGGGGAGCTGTTTTTT. As protein: CASSKDWRLSGELFF.

The gene calls are TRBV6-1 and TRBJ2-7; 8 bases agree with TRBD2. This CDR3 has 14 amino acids. CDR1 is MNHNS and CDR2 is SASEGT in the germline V gene. Trimming cost V 2 bases and J 5 bases; bases outside gene matches: 5. The CDR3 here is CASSEYGTRNEQYF. As DNA, the CDR3 is TGTGCCAGCAGTGAATACGGGACTAGGAACGAGCAGTACTTC.

The V and J genes are TRBV28 and TRBJ1-1; 10 bases map to TRBD1. V was pared by 2 bases and J by 4 bases, with 4 bases of the junction left unmatched. This CDR3 is 15 amino acids long. Germline V gene lookup returns CDR1 MDHEN and CDR2 SYDVKM. The CDR3 reads CASSLTGTGATEAFF. The CDR3 DNA reads TGTGCCAGCAGTTTAACCGGGACAGGGGCCACTGAAGCTTTCTTT.

The chain couples TRBV6-5 to TRBJ2-7; TRBD2 might be the D (6 bases). Trimming removed 9 bases at V and 0 bases at J, with 15 bases between. The germline gives CDR1 MNHEY, CDR2 SVGAGI. The CDR3 runs 14 residues. CDR3 nucleotide sequence: TGTGCCAGTAAGGTTGGGGGGAACTCCTACGAGCAGTACTTC. Amino acid sequence: CASKVGGNSYEQYF.

The chain couples TRBV27 to TRBJ2-3; D not certain. The CDR3 is made up of 12 amino acids. Germline CDR1 reads MNHEY; CDR2 reads SMNVEV (reference sequence). Trimming stripped 4 bases from V and 14 bases from J, with 16 bases between. The CDR3 nucleotides read TGTGCCAGCAGTTCCTCTCGAATACGCATGTATTTT. Its translation is CASSSSRIRMYF.

CDR3 nucleotides: TGTGCCAGCAGCCGGACGTTTAGCGGGGGGGCAGTGTATTTT. Protein product: CASSRTFSGGAVYF. The chain carries TRBV6-5 and TRBJ2-3, with 11 bases lining up with TRBD2. This CDR3 region has 14 residues. The V segment lost 6 bases and the J segment 14 bases; nucleotides outside the gene matches: 13. Per germline, CDR1 MNHEY and CDR2 SVGAGI.

The chain carries TRBV6-5 and TRBJ2-7; 8 bases are shared with TRBD2. There are 15 residues in the CDR3. V lost 2 bases, J lost 5 bases, and 8 bases stayed unmatched. Germline CDR1 MNHEY, CDR2 SVGAGI. CDR3 nucleotide sequence: TGTGCCAGCAGTTACCGGGGGGGCACGGGGCACGAGCAGTACTTC. Protein sequence: CASSYRGGTGHEQYF.

The rearrangement links TRBV7-8 to TRBJ2-7, with D perhaps TRBD1 or TRBD2 (5 bases each). The CDR3 loop spans 16 amino acids. Trimming took off 2 bases at V and 5 bases at J, with 19 bases between the two ends. CDR1 and CDR2 from the germline V gene are SGHVS and FQNEAQ. CDR3 DNA: TGTGCCAGCAGCTTAACGGCCCGGGCCCCGGGACACGAGCAGTACTTC. Translated, it gives CASSLTARAPGHEQYF.

The chain is built from TRBV7-9 and TRBJ1-5; D is undetermined. Germline V gives CDR1 SEHNR, CDR2 FQNEAQ (reference sequence). V was cut by 5 bases and J by 1 base, with 12 bases left in between. The CDR3 spans 15 residues. The CDR3, as DNA: TGTGCCAGCAGCCTCGCGATGGACAGCAATCAGCCCCAGCATTTT. This codes for CASSLAMDSNQPQHF.

A few counts support this clone. The chain links TRBV12-3 or TRBV12-4 to TRBJ1-1, with D possibly TRBD1 on 5 matching bases. Trimming removed 5 bases from V and 11 bases from J, with 15 bases in between. There are 12 residues in the CDR3. Written as DNA, the CDR3 is TGTGCCAGCAGTCCCCCATCGGGACGGGCTTTCTTT. Its protein product is CASSPPSGRAFF.

The J gene is TRBJ2-7, the V gene TRBV19, with 8 bases fitting TRBD1. From germline, CDR1 is LNHDA and CDR2 SQIVND (reference sequence). V lost 1 base to trimming and J lost 5 bases; unmatched junction nucleotides: 4. This CDR3 has 14 amino acids. The CDR3 coding sequence is TGTGCCAGTAGTATAGGGACAGGGTTCCACGAGCAGTACTTC. Protein sequence: CASSIGTGFHEQYF.

The rearrangement joins TRBV7-3 to TRBJ2-3; maybe TRBD2 (6 bases). The V end was cut by 5 bases, the J end by 4 bases, with 13 bases between. The CDR3 sequence is 14 residues long. CDR1 is SGHTA, CDR2 FQGTGA, per germline. CDR3 amino acids: CASSDPTGADTQYF. CDR3 DNA sequence: TGTGCCAGCAGCGACCCCACGGGAGCAGATACGCAGTATTTT.

This clone was picked up one time. The genes are TRBV7-8 and TRBJ1-2; D gene uncertain. From germline, CDR1 is SGHVS and CDR2 FQNEAQ. Trimming pared 0 bases from V and 0 bases from J, leaving 8 bases between. This CDR3 contains 15 residues. CDR3 DNA: TGTGCCAGCAGCTTAGCGCAAGGCACTAACTATGGCTACACCTTC. Its translation is CASSLAQGTNYGYTF. The variable domain in full, completed from reference TRBV7-8 and TRBJ1-2, reads GAGVSQSPRYKVAKRGQDVALRCDPISGHVSLFWYQQALGQGPEFLTYFQNEAQLDKSGLPSDRFFAERPEGSVSTLKIQRTQQEDSAVYLCASSLAQGTNYGYTFGSGTRLTVV.

This chain links TRBV5-1 with TRBJ1-3; possibly TRBD1 for D (5 bases). Germline V lookup: CDR1 SGHRS, CDR2 YFSETQ. The germline V and J ends were trimmed by 4 bases and 4 bases, with 15 bases remaining between them. The CDR3 has 15 residues. In DNA form, the CDR3 reads TGCGCCAGCAGCCCCCCTGATGGGGCAGGAAACACCATATATTTT. This translates into CASSPPDGAGNTIYF.

The chain combines TRBV7-2 with TRBJ2-7, with D possibly being TRBD2 (5 bases). V shed 3 bases and J shed 0 bases, with 21 bases lying between them. This CDR3 has 18 residues. Germline loops: CDR1 SGHTA, CDR2 FQGNSA. This CDR3 is CASSFIRGWSGSSYEQYF. Here the CDR3 DNA reads TGTGCCAGCAGCTTTATCAGAGGGTGGTCTGGTAGCTCCTACGAGCAGTACTTC.

This clone was observed a single time. The chain links TRBV4-2 to TRBJ1-1; D is undetermined. V shed 0 bases and J shed 1 base, with 6 bases lying between them. Germline CDR1 and CDR2: LGHNA and YNFKEQ. CDR3 length equals 14 residues. CDR3 sequence reads: CASSQDNGNTEAFF. The CDR3 DNA reads TGTGCCAGCAGCCAAGATAACGGGAACACTGAAGCTTTCTTT.

The chain links TRBV15 to TRBJ1-4; TRBD1 aligns across 8 bases. Trimming removed 0 bases from V and 3 bases from J; junction bases left unmatched: 3. The germline CDR1 and CDR2 sequences are LNHNV and YYDKDF (reference sequence). The CDR3 runs 16 residues. Here the CDR3 reads CATSRDRGPANEKLFF. The CDR3 nucleotides read TGTGCCACCAGCAGAGACAGGGGGCCTGCTAATGAAAAACTGTTTTTT.

The V and J genes are TRBV9 and TRBJ2-3; D may be TRBD2 (7 bases). There are 15 residues in the CDR3. Germline lookup yields CDR1 SGDLS and CDR2 YYNGEE. V was trimmed by 0 bases and J by 4 bases, leaving 12 bases between them. The CDR3 region has the DNA TGTGCCAGCAGCGTAGCGGGGGGCGGCGCAGATACGCAGTATTTT. Its protein is CASSVAGGGADTQYF.

This clone came up a few times. The CDR3 DNA sequence: TGTGCCAGCAGTCTAGAGCGGGGGCGCACAGATACGCAGTATTTT. Translation: CASSLERGRTDTQYF. The chain links TRBV6-6 to TRBJ2-3; TRBD2 matches 8 bases. Germline lookup yields CDR1 MNHNY and CDR2 SVGAGI (reference sequence). This CDR3 has 15 residues. Losses at the gene ends were 5 bases for V and 1 base for J; bases not matched to a gene: 5.